Below, 17 T cell receptor beta chains from the same sample are listed, as sequenced in a study of cytomegalovirus exposure and HLA in healthy donors. 13 Jbeta primers and 60 Vbeta primers were used for the PCR. Assay used: immunoSEQ multiplex PCR; TCRdb lists only in-frame clones, some missing. In the table there are approximately 140,000 clones, about 75% of which are singletons. The sequencing input was PBMCs. All receptors derive from a young man in good health and CMV-seronegative.

The rearrangement joins TRBV27 to TRBJ2-1, with 7 bases fitting TRBD1. Per the germline V gene, CDR1 is MNHEY and CDR2 is SMNVEV (reference sequence). Trimming cost V 5 bases and J 4 bases; bases outside gene matches: 11. The CDR3 has 16 residues. As DNA, the CDR3 is TGTGCCAGCAGTCTCCTCTCCAGGGGGACATACAATGAGCAGTTCTTC. Residues: CASSLLSRGTYNEQFF.

The CDR3 bases are TGTGCCAGCAGCGGAGGGACAAGGATTCCCGACACCCACCTTTCCACTGAAGCTTTCTTT. Translated: CASSGGTRIPDTHLSTEAFF. The chain combines TRBV9 with TRBJ1-1, with TRBD1 as a possible D gene (6 bases). V shed 3 bases and J shed 4 bases, with 31 bases lying between them. Looked up from germline, CDR1 is SGDLS and CDR2 is YYNGEE. This CDR3 region has 20 residues.

The chain uses TRBV6-5 and TRBJ1-1; D gene uncertain. CDR1 and CDR2 from the germline V gene are MNHEY and SVGAGI. Deletions cut 6 bases from V and 4 bases from J, with 12 bases between. The CDR3 runs to 13 residues. This chain's CDR3 is CASSYTEGTEAFF. The CDR3 nucleotides read TGTGCCAGCAGCTACACAGAAGGCACTGAAGCTTTCTTT.

The V and J genes are TRBV6-1 and TRBJ2-7; no clear D gene. Trimming pared 6 bases from V and 7 bases from J, leaving 10 bases between. The CDR3 spans 11 residues. CDR1 and CDR2 (germline): MNHNS, SASEGT. CDR3 in DNA: TGTGCCAGCAGCCATATGCGGGAGCAGTACTTC. This codes for CASSHMREQYF.

This clone has only a few counts. The rearrangement links TRBV5-1 to TRBJ1-5; possible D gene TRBD1, 6 bases. Germline assignment: CDR1 SGHRS and CDR2 YFSETQ. This CDR3 has 15 residues. The V end was cut by 3 bases, the J end by 0 bases, with 10 bases between. CDR3 nucleotide sequence: TGCGCCAGCAGCTCTGGACAGTATAGCAATCAGCCCCAGCATTTT. It is translated as CASSSGQYSNQPQHF.

Details on this clone: An end of the junction differs from the germline gene, which may be a read error. The chain carries TRBV7-9 and TRBJ1-5; possibly TRBD1 for D (5 bases). Germline lookup yields CDR1 SEHNR and CDR2 FQNEAQ (reference sequence). The CDR3 contains 13 residues. CDR3: CSSSRDSYQPQHF. CDR3 nucleotides: TGTTCCAGCAGCCGAGACAGCTATCAGCCCCAGCATTTT.

The rearrangement uses TRBV4-1 and TRBJ1-5; 8 positions agree with TRBD1. The CDR3 is 17 residues long. Germline lookup yields CDR1 MGHRA and CDR2 YSYEKL. The V gene end was trimmed by 3 bases and the J gene end by 3 bases; junction bases not matched to a gene: 10. The CDR3 DNA reads as TGCGCCAGCAGCCATCCTGGACAGGGTCGGATCAATCAGCCCCAGCATTTT. This translates into CASSHPGQGRINQPQHF.

This rearrangement joins TRBV5-4 to TRBJ2-7; D is unclear. Deletions cut 0 bases from V and 3 bases from J, with 7 bases between. Germline V gene lookup returns CDR1 SGHNT and CDR2 YYREEE (reference sequence). The CDR3 has 13 residues. Written as DNA, the CDR3 is TGTGCCAGCAGCTTGGGAGATGGCTACGAGCAGTACTTC. Protein product: CASSLGDGYEQYF. The variable domain in full, completed from reference TRBV5-4 and TRBJ2-7, reads ETGVTQSPTHLIKTRGQQVTLRCSSQSGHNTVSWYQQALGQGPQFIFQYYREEENGRGNFPPRFSGLQFPNYSSELNVNALELDDSALYLCASSLGDGYEQYFGPGTRLTVT.

The chain uses TRBV7-9 and TRBJ2-3; TRBD1 matches 9 bases. Trimming at V came to 5 bases and at J to 4 bases, leaving 7 bases not matched to a gene. CDR1 is SEHNR and CDR2 is FQNEAQ in the germline V gene (reference sequence). This CDR3 is built from 15 residues. The CDR3: CASSPRDRASDTQYF. The DNA for the CDR3 is TGTGCCAGCAGCCCCCGGGACAGGGCGTCAGATACGCAGTATTTT.

CDR3 protein: CATSGGHSYEQYF. CDR3 sequence (DNA): TGTGCCACCTCAGGGGGCCATTCCTACGAGCAGTACTTC. V usage is TRBV15 and J usage is TRBJ2-7; 8 bases agree with TRBD1. J was trimmed by 1 base and V by 8 bases; bases with no gene match: 4. Germline values: CDR1 LNHNV, CDR2 YYDKDF (reference sequence). The CDR3 covers 13 residues.

Here the CDR3 reads CASSPGQGTYNEQFF. CDR3 coding DNA: TGCGCCAGCAGCCCCGGACAGGGTACCTACAATGAGCAGTTCTTC. The rearrangement links TRBV5-1 to TRBJ2-1, with 8 bases matching TRBD1. Trimming removed 4 bases from V and 2 bases from J; junction bases left unmatched: 5. Germline CDR1 is SGHRS and CDR2 is YFSETQ. This CDR3 is built from 15 residues.

This sequence joins TRBV7-9 and TRBJ2-1, with D possibly TRBD2 on 5 matching bases. Trimming took off 3 bases at V and 6 bases at J, with 9 bases between the two ends. Germline CDR1 is SEHNR and CDR2 is FQNEAQ (reference sequence). CDR3 size: 13 residues. As DNA, the CDR3 is TGTGCCAGCAGCTTCTCCGAGGGCAATGAGCAGTTCTTC. Residues: CASSFSEGNEQFF.

This clone was found a few times. CDR3 region: CASSGGTGIGGELFF. The CDR3 DNA is TGTGCCAGCAGCGGGGGGACAGGGATCGGCGGGGAGCTGTTTTTT. J is TRBJ2-2 and V is TRBV5-4; 9 nucleotides align to TRBD1. The CDR3 sequence is 15 residues long. V dropped 4 bases and J dropped 7; count of bases not matched to a gene: 8. Germline V gene lookup returns CDR1 SGHNT and CDR2 YYREEE (reference sequence).

V usage is TRBV2 and J usage is TRBJ2-7; 10 nucleotides line up with TRBD1. After removal of 5 bases from V and 3 bases from J, the junction contained 7 bases not matched to a gene. Germline CDR1 SNHLY, CDR2 FYNNEI. This CDR3 is 15 amino acids long. The CDR3 loop is CASSQRDRGSYEQYF. The DNA for the CDR3 is TGTGCCAGCAGTCAACGGGACAGGGGAAGCTACGAGCAGTACTTC.

The chain carries TRBV19 and TRBJ2-2, with a tentative D call TRBD2 (6 bases). V was shortened by 5 bases and J by 6 bases, with 16 bases between the two germline ends. The CDR3 has 15 residues. CDR1 and CDR2 from the germline V gene are LNHDA and SQIVND (reference sequence). In DNA form, the CDR3 reads TGTGCCAGTAGTCCGACTAGTATTATCTCCGGGGAGCTGTTTTTT. Translation: CASSPTSIISGELFF.

The sample holds a few counts of this clone. The J gene is TRBJ1-1, the V gene TRBV6-5, with D possibly TRBD1 on 6 matching bases. Germline CDR1 reads MNHEY; CDR2 reads SVGAGI. The V and J ends lost 1 base and 4 bases respectively, with 13 bases between them. The CDR3 loop spans 15 amino acids. The CDR3 coding sequence is TGTGCCAGCAGTTACTATCAGGGGAGTGGCACTGAAGCTTTCTTT. Its protein is CASSYYQGSGTEAFF.

This clone was seen once. The chain is built from TRBV6-1 and TRBJ1-4, with 7 bases aligning to TRBD1. The V gene's germline CDR1 is MNHNS and CDR2 SASEGT. The CDR3 covers 14 residues. V shed 4 bases and J 8 bases; nucleotides not matched to a gene: 7. CDR3 bases: TGTGCCAGCAGTGTCCAGGGGGAGGCGGAAAAACTGTTTTTT. It yields the protein CASSVQGEAEKLFF.